The next 9 T cell receptor beta chains were all read from a single sample in a study of blood T cell repertoires in COVID-19. Assay: immunoSEQ multiplex PCR; the TCRdb copy retains only in-frame clones and omits some. Counted here are some 100,000 clones, over 70% occurring once; the ten biggest clones make up approximately 23%. Sample: peripheral blood. The receptors were gathered from a man of 80 years or more with active or convalescent COVID-19.

This clone was observed a single time. The chain couples TRBV30 to TRBJ1-6, with D maybe TRBD1 (6 bases). Germline CDR1 and CDR2: GTSNPN and SVGIG (reference sequence). Trimming took off 0 bases at V and 9 bases at J, with 15 bases between the two ends. This CDR3 spans 15 amino acids. CDR3 protein: CAWSVRTGHGSPLHF. The CDR3 DNA is TGTGCCTGGAGTGTACGTACGGGACACGGTTCACCCCTCCACTTT. Using reference TRBV30 and TRBJ1-6 for the parts outside the CDR3, the full variable domain is SQTIHQWPATLVQPVGSPLSLECTVEGTSNPNLYWYRQAAGRGLQLLFYSVGIGQISSEVPQNLSASRPQDRQFILSSKKLLLSDSGFYLCAWSVRTGHGSPLHFGNGTRLTVT.

The chain is built from TRBV21-1 and TRBJ2-3; no check of the table's D call, TRBD1, against the DNA was made. TRBV21-1 is annotated as a pseudogene. The CDR3 is made up of 15 amino acids. CDR3 amino acids: CASSEDRVSTDTQYF. The CDR3 region has the DNA TGTGCCAGCAGCGAAGACAGGGTGAGCACAGATACGCAGTATTTT.

This clone was seen only once. The V gene is TRBV5-1, the J gene TRBJ1-4; 7 bases are shared with TRBD1. CDR1 and CDR2 (germline): SGHRS, YFSETQ. Trimming cost V 0 bases and J 2 bases; bases outside gene matches: 1. CDR3 length equals 15 residues. The DNA of the CDR3 is TGCGCCAGCAGCTTGGCGACAGGGACTAATGAAAAACTGTTTTTT. It yields the protein CASSLATGTNEKLFF.

Regarding this clone: This specimen includes other DNA sequences encoding the same CDR3. This sequence joins TRBV7-2 and TRBJ1-5; 8 bases line up with TRBD1. The germline CDR1 and CDR2 sequences are SGHTA and FQGNSA. This CDR3 comprises 15 residues. V lost 5 bases and J lost 1; bases outside the gene matches: 4. CDR3 nucleotide sequence: TGTGCCAGCAGCCCCCGGACAGGGAGCAATCAGCCCCAGCATTTT. Translation gives CASSPRTGSNQPQHF. The full variable domain, rest sourced from reference TRBV7-2 and TRBJ1-5, is GAGVSQSPSNKVTEKGKDVELRCDPISGHTALYWYRQSLGQGLEFLIYFQGNSAPDKSGLPSDRFSAERTGGSVSTLTIQRTQQEDSAVYLCASSPRTGSNQPQHFGDGTRLSIL.

J is TRBJ2-1 and V is TRBV10-3, with D maybe TRBD1 (6 bases). The germline gives CDR1 ENHRY, CDR2 SYGVKD. The CDR3 sequence is 14 residues long. This CDR3 is CAVGAVSSYNEQFF. CDR3 nucleotide sequence: TGTGCGGTGGGGGCGGTGAGCTCCTACAATGAGCAGTTCTTC.

The chain has TRBV5-4 and TRBJ1-2; perhaps TRBD1 as D (6 bases). The CDR3 spans 18 residues. The ends were cut back, 0 bases at V and 2 bases at J, with 20 bases in the middle. Germline assignment: CDR1 SGHNT and CDR2 YYREEE (reference sequence). The CDR3 DNA follows: TGTGCCAGCAGCTTGGGCGGAGGGGGGGGAATAAGGAACTATGGCTACACCTTC. The encoded protein is CASSLGGGGGIRNYGYTF. Together with reference TRBV5-4 and TRBJ1-2, the CDR3 gives the full variable domain: ETGVTQSPTHLIKTRGQQVTLRCSSQSGHNTVSWYQQALGQGPQFIFQYYREEENGRGNFPPRFSGLQFPNYSSELNVNALELDDSALYLCASSLGGGGGIRNYGYTFGSGTRLTVV.

This chain uses TRBV7-9 with TRBJ2-7; 13 bases are shared with TRBD2. Trimming removed 5 bases from V and 8 bases from J; junction bases left unmatched: 12. The germline V gene encodes CDR1 SEHNR and CDR2 FQNEAQ (reference sequence). The CDR3 spans 16 residues. The CDR3 region is CASSPIGTSGAQKQYF. For the CDR3, the DNA is TGTGCCAGCAGCCCCATCGGGACTAGCGGGGCACAGAAGCAGTACTTC. The complete variable domain, with remaining parts taken from reference TRBV7-9 and TRBJ2-7, reads DTGVSQNPRHKITKRGQNVTFRCDPISEHNRLYWYRQTLGQGPEFLTYFQNEAQLEKSRLLSDRFSAERPKGSFSTLEIQRTEQGDSAMYLCASSPIGTSGAQKQYFGPGTRLTVT.

J is TRBJ2-6 and V is TRBV10-2, with D possibly TRBD1 on 5 matching bases. CDR3 size: 16 residues. CDR1 is WSHSY, CDR2 SAAADI, per germline. V lost 2 bases and J lost 1, with 9 bases in between. CDR3 DNA sequence: TGCGCCAGCAGTGAGACAGGTTTATCTGGGGCCAACGTCCTGACTTTC. This sequence encodes CASSETGLSGANVLTF.

In this sample, this clone turned up a few times. The J gene is TRBJ1-4, the V gene TRBV11-2, with a tentative D call TRBD1 (5 bases). Trimming shortened V by 0 bases and J by 6 bases, and 11 bases separated the two germline ends. The CDR3 contains 15 residues. Germline V CDR1 and CDR2: SGHAT, FQNNGV. Here the CDR3 DNA reads TGTGCCAGCAGCTTAGATTCGGGGGTGTATGAAAAACTGTTTTTT. This encodes CASSLDSGVYEKLFF.